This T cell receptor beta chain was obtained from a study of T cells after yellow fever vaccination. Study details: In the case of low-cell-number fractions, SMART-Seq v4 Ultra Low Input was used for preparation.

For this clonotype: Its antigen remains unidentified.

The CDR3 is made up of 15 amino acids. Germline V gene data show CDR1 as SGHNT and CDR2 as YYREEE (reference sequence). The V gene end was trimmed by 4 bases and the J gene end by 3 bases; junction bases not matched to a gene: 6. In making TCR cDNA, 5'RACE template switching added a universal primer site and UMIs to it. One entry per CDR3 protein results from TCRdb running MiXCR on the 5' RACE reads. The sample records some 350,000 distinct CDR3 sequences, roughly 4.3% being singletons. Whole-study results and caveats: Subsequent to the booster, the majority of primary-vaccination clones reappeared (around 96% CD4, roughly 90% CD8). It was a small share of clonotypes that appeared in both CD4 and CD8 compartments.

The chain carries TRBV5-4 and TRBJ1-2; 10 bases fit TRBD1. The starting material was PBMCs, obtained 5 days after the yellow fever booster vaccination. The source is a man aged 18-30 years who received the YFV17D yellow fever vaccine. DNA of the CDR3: TGTGCCAGCAGCAGGGGGGACAGGGGCCACTATGGCTACACCTTC. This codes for CASSRGDRGHYGYTF.